Many counts were recorded for the clone carrying this T cell receptor (beta chain). RNA transcripts yielded amplified TCR beta CDR3 regions. Initially, a first-round RT-PCR of the TCR CDR3 employed the HTBI primer set. TCRdb re-called the multiplex PCR reads with MiXCR, one entry per CDR3 protein. This repertoire shows about 420,000 distinct CDR3 sequences, roughly 15% found once; its top ten account for about 5%. The sample is drawn from a study of T cells in Graves' hyperthyroidism and ophthalmopathy. This CDR3 contains 15 residues. The V gene end was trimmed by 5 bases and the J gene end by 4 bases; junction bases not matched to a gene: 10.

Sequencing used blood. The sequence was collected from a woman under 30 with Graves' hyperthyroidism. The V gene is TRBV12-3 or TRBV12-4, the J gene TRBJ1-1, with TRBD1 matching over 7 bases. The CDR3 is CASSPTGASGTEAFF. The CDR3 DNA follows: TGTGCCAGCAGTCCAACAGGGGCTAGCGGCACTGAAGCTTTCTTT.